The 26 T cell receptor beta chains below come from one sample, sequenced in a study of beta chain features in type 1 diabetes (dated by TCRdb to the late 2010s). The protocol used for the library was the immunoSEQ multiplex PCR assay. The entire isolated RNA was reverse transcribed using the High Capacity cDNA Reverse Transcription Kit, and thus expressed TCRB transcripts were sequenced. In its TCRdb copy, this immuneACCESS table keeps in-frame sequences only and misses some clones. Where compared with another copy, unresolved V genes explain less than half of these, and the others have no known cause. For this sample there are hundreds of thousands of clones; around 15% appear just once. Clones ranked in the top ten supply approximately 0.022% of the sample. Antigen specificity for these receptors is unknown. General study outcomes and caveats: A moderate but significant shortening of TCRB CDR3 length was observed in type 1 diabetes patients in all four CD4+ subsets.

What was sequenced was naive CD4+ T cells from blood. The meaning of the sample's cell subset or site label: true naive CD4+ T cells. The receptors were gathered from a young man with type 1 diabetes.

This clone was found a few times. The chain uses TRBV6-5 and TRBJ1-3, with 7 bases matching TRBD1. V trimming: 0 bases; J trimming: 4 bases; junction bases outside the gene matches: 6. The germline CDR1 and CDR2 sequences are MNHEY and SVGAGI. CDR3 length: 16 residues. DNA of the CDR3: TGTGCCAGCAGTTACTCCCAGGGGGGGAACGGAAACACCATATATTTT. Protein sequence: CASSYSQGGNGNTIYF.

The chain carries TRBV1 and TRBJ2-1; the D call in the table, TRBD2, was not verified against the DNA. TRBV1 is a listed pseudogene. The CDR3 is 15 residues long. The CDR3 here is CTSRRTGGRYNEQFF. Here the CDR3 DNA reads TGCACCAGCAGGCGGACGGGGGGGCGCTACAATGAGCAGTTCTTC.

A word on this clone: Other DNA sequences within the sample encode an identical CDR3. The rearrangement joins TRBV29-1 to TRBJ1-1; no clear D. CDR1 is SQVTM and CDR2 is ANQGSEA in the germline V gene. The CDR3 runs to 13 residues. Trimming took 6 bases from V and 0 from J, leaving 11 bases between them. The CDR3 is CSVSGRLNTEAFF. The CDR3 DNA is TGCAGCGTCAGTGGCAGGTTGAACACTGAAGCTTTCTTT.

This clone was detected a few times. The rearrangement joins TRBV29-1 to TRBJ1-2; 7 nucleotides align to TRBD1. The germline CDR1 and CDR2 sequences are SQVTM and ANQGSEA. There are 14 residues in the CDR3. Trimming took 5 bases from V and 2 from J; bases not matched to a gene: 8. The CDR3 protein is CSVKPRDRNYGYTF. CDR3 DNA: TGCAGCGTTAAGCCCCGGGACAGAAACTATGGCTACACCTTC.

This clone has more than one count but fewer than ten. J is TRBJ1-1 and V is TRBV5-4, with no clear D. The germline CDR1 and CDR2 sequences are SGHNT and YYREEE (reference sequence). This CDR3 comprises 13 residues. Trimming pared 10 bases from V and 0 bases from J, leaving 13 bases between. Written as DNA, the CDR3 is TGTGCCGCCCGACCGTGGATGAACACTGAAGCTTTCTTT. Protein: CAARPWMNTEAFF. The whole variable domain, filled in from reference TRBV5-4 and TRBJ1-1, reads ETGVTQSPTHLIKTRGQQVTLRCSSQSGHNTVSWYQQALGQGPQFIFQYYREEENGRGNFPPRFSGLQFPNYSSELNVNALELDDSALYLCAARPWMNTEAFFGQGTRLTVV.

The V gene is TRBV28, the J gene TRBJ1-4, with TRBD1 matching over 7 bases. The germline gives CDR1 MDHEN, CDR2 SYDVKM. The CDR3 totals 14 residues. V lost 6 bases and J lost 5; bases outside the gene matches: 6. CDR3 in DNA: TGTGCCAGCAGCAGACAGGGTCAAAATGAAAAACTGTTTTTT. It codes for CASSRQGQNEKLFF.

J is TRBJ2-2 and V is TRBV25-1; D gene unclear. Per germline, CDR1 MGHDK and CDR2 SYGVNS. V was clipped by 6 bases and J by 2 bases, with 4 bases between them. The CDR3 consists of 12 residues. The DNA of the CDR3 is TGTGCCAGCAGACCAAACACCGGGGAGCTGTTTTTT. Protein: CASRPNTGELFF.

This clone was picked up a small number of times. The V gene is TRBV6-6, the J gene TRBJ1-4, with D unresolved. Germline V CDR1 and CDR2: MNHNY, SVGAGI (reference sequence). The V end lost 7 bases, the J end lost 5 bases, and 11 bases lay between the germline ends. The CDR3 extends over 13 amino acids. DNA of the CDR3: TGTGCCAGCACTCCCCGGGCCAATGAAAAACTGTTTTTT. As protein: CASTPRANEKLFF.

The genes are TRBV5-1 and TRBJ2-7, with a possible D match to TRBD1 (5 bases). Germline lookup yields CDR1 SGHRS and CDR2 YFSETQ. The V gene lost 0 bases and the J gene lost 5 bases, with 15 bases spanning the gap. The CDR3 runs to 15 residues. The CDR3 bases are TGCGCCAGCAGCTTGGAGGGTCAGGGCTTTGACGAGCAGTACTTC. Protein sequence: CASSLEGQGFDEQYF. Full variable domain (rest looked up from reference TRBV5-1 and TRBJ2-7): KAGVTQTPRYLIKTRGQQVTLSCSPISGHRSVSWYQQTPGQGLQFLFEYFSETQRNKGNFPGRFSGRQFSNSRSEMNVSTLELGDSALYLCASSLEGQGFDEQYFGPGTRLTVT.

CDR3 bases: TGTGCCAGCAGCGACGCTAGCGGGGGGGGTAATGAGCAGTTCTTC. Its translation: CASSDASGGGNEQFF. This chain uses TRBV5-4 with TRBJ2-1, with 12 bases fitting TRBD2. The CDR3 is 15 residues long. Germline V gene lookup returns CDR1 SGHNT and CDR2 YYREEE (reference sequence). J gave up 7 bases and V 4 bases, and 6 bases lay outside the gene matches. The complete variable domain, with remaining parts taken from reference TRBV5-4 and TRBJ2-1, reads ETGVTQSPTHLIKTRGQQVTLRCSSQSGHNTVSWYQQALGQGPQFIFQYYREEENGRGNFPPRFSGLQFPNYSSELNVNALELDDSALYLCASSDASGGGNEQFFGPGTRLTVL.

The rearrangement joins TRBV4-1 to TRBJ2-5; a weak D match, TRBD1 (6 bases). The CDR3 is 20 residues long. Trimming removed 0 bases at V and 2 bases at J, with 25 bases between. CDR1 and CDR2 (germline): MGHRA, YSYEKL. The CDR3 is CASSQDLTTDRLGVQETQYF. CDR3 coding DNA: TGCGCCAGCAGCCAAGATCTAACGACCGACAGGTTAGGGGTACAAGAGACCCAGTACTTC.

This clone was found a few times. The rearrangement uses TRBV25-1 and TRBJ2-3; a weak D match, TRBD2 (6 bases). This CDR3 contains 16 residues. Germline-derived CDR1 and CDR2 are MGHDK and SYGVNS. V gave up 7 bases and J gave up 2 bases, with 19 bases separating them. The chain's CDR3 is CASTPGWGGNTDTQYF. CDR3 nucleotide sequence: TGTGCCAGCACCCCTGGGTGGGGAGGAAACACAGATACGCAGTATTTT.

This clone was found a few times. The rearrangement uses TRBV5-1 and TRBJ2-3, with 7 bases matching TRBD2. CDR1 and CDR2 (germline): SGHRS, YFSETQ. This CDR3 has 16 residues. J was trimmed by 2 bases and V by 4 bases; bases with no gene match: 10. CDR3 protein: CASSSGATRDTDTQYF. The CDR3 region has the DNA TGCGCCAGCAGCAGCGGGGCGACACGAGACACAGATACGCAGTATTTT.

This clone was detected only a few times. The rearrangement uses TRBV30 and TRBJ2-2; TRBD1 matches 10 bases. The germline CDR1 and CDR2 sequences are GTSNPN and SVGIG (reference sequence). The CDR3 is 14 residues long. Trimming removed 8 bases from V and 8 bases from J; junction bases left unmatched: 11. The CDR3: CARDRGLNQGELFF. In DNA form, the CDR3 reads TGTGCCCGAGACAGGGGGCTAAATCAAGGGGAGCTGTTTTTT.

CDR3: CASTDLDGYTF. CDR3 DNA: TGTGCCAGCACCGACTTGGATGGCTACACCTTC. The chain joins TRBV28 to TRBJ1-2; D call uncertain. V lost 7 bases and J lost 6, with 9 bases in between. This CDR3 region has 11 residues. CDR1 is MDHEN and CDR2 is SYDVKM in the germline V gene.

DNA for the CDR3: TGTGCCAGCGGGAGAACAGGGGGCCTGGACACTGAAGCTTTCTTT. As protein: CASGRTGGLDTEAFF. This sequence joins TRBV9 and TRBJ1-1, with TRBD1 matching 9 bases. Germline CDR1 SGDLS, CDR2 YYNGEE. Losses at the gene ends were 7 bases for V and 3 bases for J; bases not matched to a gene: 10. There are 15 residues in the CDR3.

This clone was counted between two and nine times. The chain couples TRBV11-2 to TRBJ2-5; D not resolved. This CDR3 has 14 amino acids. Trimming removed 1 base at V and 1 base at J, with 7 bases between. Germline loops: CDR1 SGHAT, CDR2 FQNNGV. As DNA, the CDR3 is TGTGCCAGCAGCTTAGCGGCCATCCAAGAGACCCAGTACTTC. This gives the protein CASSLAAIQETQYF.

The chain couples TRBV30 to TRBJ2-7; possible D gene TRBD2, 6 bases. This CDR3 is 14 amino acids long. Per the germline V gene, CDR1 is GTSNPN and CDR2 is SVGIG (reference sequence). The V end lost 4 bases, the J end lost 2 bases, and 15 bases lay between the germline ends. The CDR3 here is CAWTPFRTTYEQYF. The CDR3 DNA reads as TGTGCCTGGACCCCCTTTCGGACTACCTACGAGCAGTACTTC.

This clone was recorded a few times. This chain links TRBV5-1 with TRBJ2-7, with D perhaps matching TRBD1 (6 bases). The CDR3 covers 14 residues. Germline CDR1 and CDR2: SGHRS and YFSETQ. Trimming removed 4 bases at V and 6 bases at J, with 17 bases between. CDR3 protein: CASSHREQGSEQYF. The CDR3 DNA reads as TGCGCCAGCAGCCACAGAGAACAGGGTAGCGAGCAGTACTTC.

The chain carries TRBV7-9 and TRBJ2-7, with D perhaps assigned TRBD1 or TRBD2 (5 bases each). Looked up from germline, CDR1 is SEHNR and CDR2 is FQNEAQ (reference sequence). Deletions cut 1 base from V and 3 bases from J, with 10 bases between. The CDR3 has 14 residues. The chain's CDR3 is CASSLGAGGYEQYF. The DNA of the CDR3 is TGTGCCAGCAGCTTAGGGGCTGGGGGCTACGAGCAGTACTTC.

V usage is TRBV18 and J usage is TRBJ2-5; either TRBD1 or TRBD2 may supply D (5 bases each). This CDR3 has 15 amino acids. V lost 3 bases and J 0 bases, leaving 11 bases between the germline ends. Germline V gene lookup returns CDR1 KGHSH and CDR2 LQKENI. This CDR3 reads CASSPRRGDQETQYF. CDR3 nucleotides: TGTGCCAGCTCACCGCGTAGGGGAGACCAAGAGACCCAGTACTTC. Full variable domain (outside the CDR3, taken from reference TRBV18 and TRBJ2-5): NAGVMQNPRHLVRRRGQEARLRCSPMKGHSHVYWYRQLPEEGLKFMVYLQKENIIDESGMPKERFSAEFPKEGPSILRIQQVVRGDSAAYFCASSPRRGDQETQYFGPGTRLLVL.

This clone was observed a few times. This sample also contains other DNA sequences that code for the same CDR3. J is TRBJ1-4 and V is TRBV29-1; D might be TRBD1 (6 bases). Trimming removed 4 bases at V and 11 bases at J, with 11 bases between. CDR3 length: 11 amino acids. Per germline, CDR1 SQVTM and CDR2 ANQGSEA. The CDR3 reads CSVARGEKLFF. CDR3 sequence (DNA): TGCAGCGTTGCTAGGGGGGAGAAACTGTTTTTT.

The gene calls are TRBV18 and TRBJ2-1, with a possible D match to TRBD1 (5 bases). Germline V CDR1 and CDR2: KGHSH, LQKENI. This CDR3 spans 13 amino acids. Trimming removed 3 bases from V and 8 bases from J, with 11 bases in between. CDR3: CASSPWGRDEQFF. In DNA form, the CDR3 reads TGTGCCAGCTCACCGTGGGGCCGGGATGAGCAGTTCTTC.

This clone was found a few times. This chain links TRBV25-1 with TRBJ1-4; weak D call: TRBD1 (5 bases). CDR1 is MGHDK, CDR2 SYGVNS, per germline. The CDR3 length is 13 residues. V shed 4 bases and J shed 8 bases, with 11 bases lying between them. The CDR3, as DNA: TGTGCCAGCAGTGGAAGCAGGGTAGAAAAACTGTTTTTT. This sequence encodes CASSGSRVEKLFF.

The CDR3 DNA reads TGTGCCAGCTCACCCTCAAGGACCGGATACATGAACACTGAAGCTTTCTTT. Translation gives CASSPSRTGYMNTEAFF. The gene calls are TRBV18 and TRBJ1-1; D unresolved. The V gene's germline CDR1 is KGHSH and CDR2 LQKENI. CDR3 size: 17 residues. V gave up 3 bases and J gave up 0 bases, with 17 bases separating them.

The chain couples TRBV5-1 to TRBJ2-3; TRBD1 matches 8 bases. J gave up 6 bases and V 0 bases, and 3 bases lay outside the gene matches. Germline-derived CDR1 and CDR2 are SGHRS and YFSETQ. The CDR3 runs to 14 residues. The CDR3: CASSLEQGADTQYF. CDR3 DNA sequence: TGCGCCAGCAGCTTGGAGCAGGGGGCCGATACGCAGTATTTT.